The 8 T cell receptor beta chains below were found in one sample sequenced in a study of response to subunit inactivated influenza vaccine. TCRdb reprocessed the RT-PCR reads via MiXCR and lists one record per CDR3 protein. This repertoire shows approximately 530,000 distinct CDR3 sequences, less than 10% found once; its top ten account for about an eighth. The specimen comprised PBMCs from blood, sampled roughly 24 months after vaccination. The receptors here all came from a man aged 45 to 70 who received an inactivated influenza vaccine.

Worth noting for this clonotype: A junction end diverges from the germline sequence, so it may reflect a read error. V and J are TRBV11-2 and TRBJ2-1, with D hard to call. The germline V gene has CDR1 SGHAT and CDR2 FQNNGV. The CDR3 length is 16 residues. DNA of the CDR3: TGTGCCAGCAGCCTAGATCTCTTAACGACATACAATGAGCAGTTCTTC. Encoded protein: CASSLDLLTTYNEQFF.

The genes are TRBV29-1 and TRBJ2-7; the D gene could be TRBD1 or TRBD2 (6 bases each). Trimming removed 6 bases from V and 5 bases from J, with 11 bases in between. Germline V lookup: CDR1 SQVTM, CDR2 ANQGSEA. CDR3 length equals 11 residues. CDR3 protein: CSVWRGDEQYF. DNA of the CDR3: TGCAGCGTCTGGAGGGGGGACGAGCAGTACTTC.

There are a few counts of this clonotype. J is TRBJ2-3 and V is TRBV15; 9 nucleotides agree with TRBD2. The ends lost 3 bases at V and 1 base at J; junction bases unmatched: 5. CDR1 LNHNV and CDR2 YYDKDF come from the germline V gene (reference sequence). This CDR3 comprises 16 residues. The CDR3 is CATSSFSGRRTDTQYF. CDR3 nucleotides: TGTGCCACCAGCAGTTTTAGCGGGAGACGCACAGATACGCAGTATTTT.

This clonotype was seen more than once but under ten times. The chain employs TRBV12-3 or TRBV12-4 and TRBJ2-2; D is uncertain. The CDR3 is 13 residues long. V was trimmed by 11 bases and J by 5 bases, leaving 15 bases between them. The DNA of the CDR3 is TGTGCCGGTAGTACCTTCAATACCGGGGAGCTGTTTTTT. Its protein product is CAGSTFNTGELFF.

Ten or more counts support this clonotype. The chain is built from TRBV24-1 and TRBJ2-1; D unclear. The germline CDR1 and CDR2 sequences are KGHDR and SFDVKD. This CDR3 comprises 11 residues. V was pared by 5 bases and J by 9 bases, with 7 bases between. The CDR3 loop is CATSVGVEQFF. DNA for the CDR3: TGTGCCACCAGTGTAGGAGTTGAGCAGTTCTTC.

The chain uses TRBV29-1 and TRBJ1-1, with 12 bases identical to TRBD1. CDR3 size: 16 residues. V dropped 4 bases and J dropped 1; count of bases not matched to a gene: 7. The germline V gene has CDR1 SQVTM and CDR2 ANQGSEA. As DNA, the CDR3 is TGCAGCGTTGGACGGGGACAGGGGGCTAGGAACACTGAAGCTTTCTTT. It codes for CSVGRGQGARNTEAFF.

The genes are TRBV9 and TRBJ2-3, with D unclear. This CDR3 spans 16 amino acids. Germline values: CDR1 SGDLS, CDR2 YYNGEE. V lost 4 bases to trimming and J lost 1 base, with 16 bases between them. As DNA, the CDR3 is TGTGCCAGCAGCTCCCGGACGGCTCGGGGCACAGATACGCAGTATTTT. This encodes CASSSRTARGTDTQYF.

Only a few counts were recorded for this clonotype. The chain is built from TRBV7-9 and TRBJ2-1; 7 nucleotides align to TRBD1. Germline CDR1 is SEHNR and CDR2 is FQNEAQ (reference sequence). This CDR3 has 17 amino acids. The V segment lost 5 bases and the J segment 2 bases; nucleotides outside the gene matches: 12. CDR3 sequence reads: CASSTLIRGKTYNEQFF. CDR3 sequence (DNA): TGTGCCAGCAGCACGCTAATCAGGGGGAAGACCTACAATGAGCAGTTCTTC.